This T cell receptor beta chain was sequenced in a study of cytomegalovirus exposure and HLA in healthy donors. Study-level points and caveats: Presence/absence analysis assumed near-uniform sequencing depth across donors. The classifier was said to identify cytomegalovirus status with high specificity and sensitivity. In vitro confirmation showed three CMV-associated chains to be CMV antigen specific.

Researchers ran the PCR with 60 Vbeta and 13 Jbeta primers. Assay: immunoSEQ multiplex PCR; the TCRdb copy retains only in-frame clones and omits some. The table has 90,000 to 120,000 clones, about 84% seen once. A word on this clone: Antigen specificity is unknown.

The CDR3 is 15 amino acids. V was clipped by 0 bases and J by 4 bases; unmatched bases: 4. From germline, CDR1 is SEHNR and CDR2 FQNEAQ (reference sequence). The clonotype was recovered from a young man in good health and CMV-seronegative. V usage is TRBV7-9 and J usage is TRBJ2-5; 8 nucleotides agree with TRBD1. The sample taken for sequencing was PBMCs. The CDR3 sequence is CASSLADRGRETQYF. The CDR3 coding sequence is TGTGCCAGCAGCTTAGCCGACAGGGGTAGAGAGACCCAGTACTTC.